This T cell receptor (beta chain) stems from a study of cytomegalovirus exposure and HLA in healthy donors. General observations from the study: Association of roughly 18,000 TCR beta sequences with HLA alleles was found at 0.05 false discovery rate in a later analysis.

As regards this clone: The antigen is undetermined.

CDR1 MNHEY and CDR2 SVGAGI come from the germline V gene. Germline trimming cut 2 bases from V and 2 bases from J; bases unmatched to any gene: 7. This CDR3 contains 16 residues. Both 60 Vbeta primers and 13 Jbeta primers went into the PCR. Clones were sequenced by immunoSEQ multiplex PCR, and TCRdb holds only the in-frame ones, with some missing. The sample holds approximately 130,000 clones, approximately 85% seen once. Sequencing was carried out using PBMCs. This clonotype was obtained from a boy younger than 18 in good health and CMV-seronegative. The chain combines TRBV6-5 with TRBJ2-5, with 8 bases fitting TRBD2. In DNA form, the CDR3 reads TGTGCCAGCAGTTACGAGGCGGGAGGAGGGCAAGAGACCCAGTACTTC. Protein: CASSYEAGGGQETQYF.